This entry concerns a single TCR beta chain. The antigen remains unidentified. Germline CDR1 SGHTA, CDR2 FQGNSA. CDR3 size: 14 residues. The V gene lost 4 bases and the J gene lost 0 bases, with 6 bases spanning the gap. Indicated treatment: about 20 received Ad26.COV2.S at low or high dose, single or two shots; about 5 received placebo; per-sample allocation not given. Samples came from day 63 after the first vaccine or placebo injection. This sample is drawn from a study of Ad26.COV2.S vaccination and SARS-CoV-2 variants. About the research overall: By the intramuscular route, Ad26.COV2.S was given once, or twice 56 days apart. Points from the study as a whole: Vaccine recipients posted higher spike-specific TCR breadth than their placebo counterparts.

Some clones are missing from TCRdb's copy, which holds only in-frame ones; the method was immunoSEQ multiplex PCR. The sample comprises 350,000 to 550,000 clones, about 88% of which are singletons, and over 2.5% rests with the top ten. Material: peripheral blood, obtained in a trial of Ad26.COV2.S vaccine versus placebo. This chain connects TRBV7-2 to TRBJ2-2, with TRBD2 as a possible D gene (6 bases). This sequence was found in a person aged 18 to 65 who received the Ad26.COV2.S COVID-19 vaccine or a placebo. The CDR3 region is CASSWGANTGELFF. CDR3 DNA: TGTGCCAGCAGCTGGGGGGCGAACACCGGGGAGCTGTTTTTT.